This T cell receptor (beta chain) is from a study of blood T cell repertoires in COVID-19. At the level of the study: Researchers got acute and convalescent COVID-19 samples from the United States, Italy and Spain. From T cells, B-cell-depleted T cells, or PBMCs came the material, which was cDNA or gDNA.

Assay used: immunoSEQ multiplex PCR; TCRdb lists only in-frame clones, some missing. The sample has about 80,000 clones; around 80% are singletons. The CDR3 totals 11 residues. In germline, CDR1 is DFQATT, CDR2 SNEGSKA (reference sequence). V lost 4 bases and J 8 bases, leaving 11 bases between the germline ends. This receptor was obtained from a human donor in a cohort sampled during active COVID-19. The genes are TRBV20-1 and TRBJ1-2; D not resolved. The source material was peripheral blood. CDR3 coding DNA: TGCAGTGCTATTGAAGCGAGGGGCTACACCTTC. This sequence encodes CSAIEARGYTF.